This T cell receptor beta chain derives from a study of cytomegalovirus exposure and HLA in healthy donors. Study-level points and caveats: Analyzed later, association rates of TCRs varied across HLA loci, with DRB1 most and HLA-C fewest. Presence/absence results assume similar sequencing depth per donor, which may not hold. Both high specificity and high sensitivity reportedly marked the classifier's diagnosis of cytomegalovirus status.

Healthy donors of bone marrow made up the group. Germline CDR1 is SGHRS and CDR2 is YFSETQ. Trimming took 0 bases from V and 3 from J, leaving 7 bases between them. CDR3 length: 13 amino acids. The PCR contained 60 Vbeta and 13 Jbeta primers. This table comes from immunoSEQ multiplex PCR, and its TCRdb copy is limited to in-frame clones, with some not included. The sample consists of about 120,000 clones, around 79% of them appearing once. Points on this clone: Its specificity is not known. The sample carries other DNA sequences with the same CDR3.

Sequenced: PBMCs. The clonotype originates from a woman in her 30s in good health and CMV-seropositive. J is TRBJ2-7 and V is TRBV5-1; no firm D call. CDR3 region: CASSLGQDYEQYF. CDR3 nucleotides: TGCGCCAGCAGCTTGGGACAAGACTACGAGCAGTACTTC.